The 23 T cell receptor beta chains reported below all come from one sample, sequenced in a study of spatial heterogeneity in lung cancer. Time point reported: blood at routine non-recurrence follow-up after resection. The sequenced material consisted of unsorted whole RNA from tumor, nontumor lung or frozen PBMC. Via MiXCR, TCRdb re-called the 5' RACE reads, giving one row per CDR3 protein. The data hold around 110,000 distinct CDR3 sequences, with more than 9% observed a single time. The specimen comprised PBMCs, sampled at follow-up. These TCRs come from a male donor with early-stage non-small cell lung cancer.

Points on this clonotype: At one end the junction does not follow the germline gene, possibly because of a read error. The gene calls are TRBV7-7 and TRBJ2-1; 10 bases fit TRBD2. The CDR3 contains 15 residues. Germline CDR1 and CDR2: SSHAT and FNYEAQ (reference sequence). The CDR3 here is CASSPSGGAGNEQFF. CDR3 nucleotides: TGTGCTAGCAGCCCGAGCGGGGGGGCGGGCAATGAGCAGTTCTTC.

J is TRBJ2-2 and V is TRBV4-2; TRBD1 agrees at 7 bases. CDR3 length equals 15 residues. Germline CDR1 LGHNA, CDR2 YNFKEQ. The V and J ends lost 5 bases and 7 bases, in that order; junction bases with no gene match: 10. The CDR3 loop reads CASSFRTGHLGELFF. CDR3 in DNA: TGTGCCAGCAGCTTTCGGACAGGACACCTCGGGGAGCTGTTTTTT.

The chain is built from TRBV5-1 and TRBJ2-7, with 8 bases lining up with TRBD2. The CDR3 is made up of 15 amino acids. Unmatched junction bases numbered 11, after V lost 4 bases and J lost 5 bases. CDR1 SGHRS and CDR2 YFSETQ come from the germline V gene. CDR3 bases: TGCGCCAGCAGCGCGCCGGGACTAGTCACGGACGAGCAGTACTTC. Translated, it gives CASSAPGLVTDEQYF.

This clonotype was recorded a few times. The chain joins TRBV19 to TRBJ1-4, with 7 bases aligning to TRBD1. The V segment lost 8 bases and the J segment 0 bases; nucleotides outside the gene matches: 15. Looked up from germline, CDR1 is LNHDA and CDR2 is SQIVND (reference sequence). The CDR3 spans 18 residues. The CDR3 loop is CASGMDRRDPATNEKLFF. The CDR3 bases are TGTGCCAGTGGAATGGACAGGCGTGATCCCGCAACTAATGAAAAACTGTTTTTT.

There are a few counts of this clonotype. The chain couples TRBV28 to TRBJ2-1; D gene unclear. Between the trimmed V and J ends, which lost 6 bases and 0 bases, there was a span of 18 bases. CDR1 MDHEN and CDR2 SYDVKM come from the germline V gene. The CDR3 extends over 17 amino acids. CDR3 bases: TGTGCCAGCAGAGTCCCGACCACTACTGGCTCCTACAATGAGCAGTTCTTC. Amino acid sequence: CASRVPTTTGSYNEQFF.

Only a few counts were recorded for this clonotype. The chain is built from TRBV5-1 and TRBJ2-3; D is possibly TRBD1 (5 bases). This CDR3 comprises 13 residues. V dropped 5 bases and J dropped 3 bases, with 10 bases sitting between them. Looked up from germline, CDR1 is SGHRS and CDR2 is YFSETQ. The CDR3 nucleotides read TGCGCCAGCAGTAGGGGCGGTACAGATACGCAGTATTTT. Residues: CASSRGGTDTQYF. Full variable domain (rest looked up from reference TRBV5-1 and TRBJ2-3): KAGVTQTPRYLIKTRGQQVTLSCSPISGHRSVSWYQQTPGQGLQFLFEYFSETQRNKGNFPGRFSGRQFSNSRSEMNVSTLELGDSALYLCASSRGGTDTQYFGPGTRLTVL.

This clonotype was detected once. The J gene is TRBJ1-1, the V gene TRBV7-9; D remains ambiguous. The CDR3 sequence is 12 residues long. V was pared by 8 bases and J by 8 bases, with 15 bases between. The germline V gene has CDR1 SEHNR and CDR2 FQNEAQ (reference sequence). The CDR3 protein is CASLPKVGEAFF. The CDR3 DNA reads TGTGCCAGCCTCCCAAAGGTCGGGGAAGCTTTCTTT.

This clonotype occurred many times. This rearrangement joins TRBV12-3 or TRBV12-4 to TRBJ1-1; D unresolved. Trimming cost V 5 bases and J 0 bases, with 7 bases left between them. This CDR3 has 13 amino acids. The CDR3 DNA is TGTGCCAGCAGTATCAGGTTGAACACTGAAGCTTTCTTT. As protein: CASSIRLNTEAFF.

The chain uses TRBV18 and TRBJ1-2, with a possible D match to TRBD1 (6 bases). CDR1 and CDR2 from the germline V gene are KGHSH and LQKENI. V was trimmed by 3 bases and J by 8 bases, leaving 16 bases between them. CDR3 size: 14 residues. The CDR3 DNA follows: TGTGCCAGCTCACCGCAACAGGACAGCTCCGGCTACACCTTC. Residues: CASSPQQDSSGYTF.

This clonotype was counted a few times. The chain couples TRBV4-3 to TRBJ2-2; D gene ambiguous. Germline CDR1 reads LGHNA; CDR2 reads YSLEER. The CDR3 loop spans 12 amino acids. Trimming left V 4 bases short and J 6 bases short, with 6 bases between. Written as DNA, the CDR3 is TGCGCCAGCAGCCTCCATGCCGGGGAGCTGTTTTTT. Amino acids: CASSLHAGELFF.

CDR3 DNA sequence: TGTGCCAGCAGTTACCACAGGGAAATTGCCAAAAACATTCAGTACTTC. Residues: CASSYHREIAKNIQYF. This chain uses TRBV6-2 or TRBV6-3 with TRBJ2-4, with D perhaps matching TRBD1 (6 bases). Germline CDR1 and CDR2: MNHEY and SVGEGT. V was clipped by 2 bases and J by 1 base, with 12 bases between them. The CDR3 totals 16 residues.

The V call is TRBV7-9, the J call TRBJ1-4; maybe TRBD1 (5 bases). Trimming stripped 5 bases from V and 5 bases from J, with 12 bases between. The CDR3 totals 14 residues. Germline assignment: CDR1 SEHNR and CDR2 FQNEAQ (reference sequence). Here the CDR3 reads CASSLDTANEKLFF. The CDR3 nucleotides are TGTGCCAGCAGCCTGGACACGGCAAATGAAAAACTGTTTTTT.

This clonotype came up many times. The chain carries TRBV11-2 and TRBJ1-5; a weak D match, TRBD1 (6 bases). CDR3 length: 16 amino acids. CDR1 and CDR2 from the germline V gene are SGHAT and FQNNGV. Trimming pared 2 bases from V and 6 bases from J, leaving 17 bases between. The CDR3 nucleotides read TGTGCCAGCAGCTTACGGGGGGCGCCCCGCGGTCAGCCCCAGCATTTT. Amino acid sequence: CASSLRGAPRGQPQHF.

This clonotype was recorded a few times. The CDR3 bases are TGTGCCAGCAGTTACTCGATGCAGGGGGCGGCCGAGCAGTACTTC. It is translated as CASSYSMQGAAEQYF. The chain couples TRBV6-5 to TRBJ2-7; the match to TRBD1 covers 8 bases. The CDR3 length is 15 residues. Germline CDR1 and CDR2: MNHEY and SVGAGI. V shed 0 bases, J shed 6 bases, and the junction held 7 bases outside the gene matches.

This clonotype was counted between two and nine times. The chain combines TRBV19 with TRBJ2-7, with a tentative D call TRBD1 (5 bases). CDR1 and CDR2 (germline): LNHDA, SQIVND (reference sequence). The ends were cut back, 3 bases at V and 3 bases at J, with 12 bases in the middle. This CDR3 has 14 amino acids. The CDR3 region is CASSIKGRDYEQYF. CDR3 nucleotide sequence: TGTGCCAGTAGTATTAAAGGCAGGGACTACGAGCAGTACTTC.

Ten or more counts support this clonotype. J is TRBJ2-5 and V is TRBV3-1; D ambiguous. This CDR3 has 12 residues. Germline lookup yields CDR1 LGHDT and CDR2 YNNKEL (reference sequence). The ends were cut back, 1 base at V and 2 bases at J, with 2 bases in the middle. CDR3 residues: CASSQVQETQYF. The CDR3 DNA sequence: TGTGCCAGCAGCCAAGTTCAAGAGACCCAGTACTTC.

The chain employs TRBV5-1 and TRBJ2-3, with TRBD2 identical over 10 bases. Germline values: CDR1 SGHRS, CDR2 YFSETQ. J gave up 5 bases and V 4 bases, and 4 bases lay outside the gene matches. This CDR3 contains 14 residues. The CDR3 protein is CASSGAGGRDTQYF. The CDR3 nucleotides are TGCGCCAGCAGCGGAGCGGGGGGGCGAGATACGCAGTATTTT.

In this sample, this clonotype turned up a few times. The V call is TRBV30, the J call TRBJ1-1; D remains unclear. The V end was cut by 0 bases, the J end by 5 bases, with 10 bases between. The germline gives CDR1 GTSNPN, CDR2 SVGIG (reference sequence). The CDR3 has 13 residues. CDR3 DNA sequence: TGTGCCTGGAGTGTACAGAAAGGAACTGAAGCTTTCTTT. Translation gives CAWSVQKGTEAFF.

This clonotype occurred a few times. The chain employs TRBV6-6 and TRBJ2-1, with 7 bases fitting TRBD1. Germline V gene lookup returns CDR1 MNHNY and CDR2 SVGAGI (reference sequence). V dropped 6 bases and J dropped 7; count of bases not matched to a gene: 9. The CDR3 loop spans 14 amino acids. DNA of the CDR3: TGTGCCAGCAGCCCTGGACAGGTTAGAAATGAGCAGTTCTTC. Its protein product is CASSPGQVRNEQFF.

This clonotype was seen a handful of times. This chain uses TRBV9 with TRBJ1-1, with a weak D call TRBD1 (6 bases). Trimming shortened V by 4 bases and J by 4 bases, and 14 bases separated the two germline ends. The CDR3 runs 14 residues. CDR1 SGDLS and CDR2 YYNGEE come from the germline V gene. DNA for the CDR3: TGTGCCAGCAGCCTCAGGGGTCAAGGCACTGAAGCTTTCTTT. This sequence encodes CASSLRGQGTEAFF.

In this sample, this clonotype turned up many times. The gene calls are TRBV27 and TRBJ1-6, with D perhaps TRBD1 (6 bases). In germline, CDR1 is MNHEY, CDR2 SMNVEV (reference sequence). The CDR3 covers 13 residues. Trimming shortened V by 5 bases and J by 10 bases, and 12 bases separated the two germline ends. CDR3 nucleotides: TGTGCCAGCAGTGAAGACAGGCTCTCACCCCTCCACTTT. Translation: CASSEDRLSPLHF.

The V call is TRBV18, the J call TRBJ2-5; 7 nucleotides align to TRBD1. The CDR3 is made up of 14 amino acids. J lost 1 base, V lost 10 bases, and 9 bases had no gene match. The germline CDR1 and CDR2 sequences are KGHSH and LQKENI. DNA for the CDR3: TGTGCCAACTCGCTTGGACAGGCCCAAGAGACCCAGTACTTC. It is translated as CANSLGQAQETQYF.

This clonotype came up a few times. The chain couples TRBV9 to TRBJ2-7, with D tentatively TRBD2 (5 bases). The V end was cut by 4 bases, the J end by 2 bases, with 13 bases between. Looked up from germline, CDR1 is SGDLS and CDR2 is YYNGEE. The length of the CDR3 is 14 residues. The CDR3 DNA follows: TGTGCCAGCAGCTCTCGGGGAAGAGCCTACGAGCAGTACTTC. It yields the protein CASSSRGRAYEQYF. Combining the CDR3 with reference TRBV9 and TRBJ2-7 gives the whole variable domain DSGVTQTPKHLITATGQRVTLRCSPRSGDLSVYWYQQSLDQGLQFLIQYYNGEERAKGNILERFSAQQFPDLHSELNLSSLELGDSALYFCASSSRGRAYEQYFGPGTRLTVT.